A single T cell receptor beta chain is shown here with its context. The sample belongs to a study of blood T cell repertoires in COVID-19. As for the study in general: Samples representing acute and convalescent COVID-19 were sourced from the United States, Italy and Spain. Nucleic acid was either cDNA or gDNA, and it came from T cells, B-cell-depleted T cells, or PBMCs.

In the authors' methods: Researchers report that nucleated cell counts were estimated from reference gene primer amplification. Here immunoSEQ multiplex PCR was the method, and the copy in TCRdb shows in-frame clones only, minus some. For V, J and clone size, that table is used; D and trimming come from the DNA. Among fewer than 50,000 clones, around four fifths were seen once, and the ten largest hold more than 1.5%. V shed 2 bases and J shed 6 bases, with 14 bases lying between them. CDR1 is MRHNA and CDR2 is SNTAGT in the germline V gene. This CDR3 contains 15 residues. During active infection, Seattle patients enrolled and were then monitored through disease.

The chain couples TRBV6-4 to TRBJ2-1; D unresolved. This receptor was taken from a man aged 55-75 years with COVID-19, enrolled during active disease. The sequencing sample was made of peripheral blood. For the CDR3, the DNA is TGTGCCAGCAGTGACAACAGCCTCATTGGCAATGAGCAGTTCTTC. It translates to CASSDNSLIGNEQFF.